The 2 T cell receptor beta chains presented below share a single source sample, sequenced in a study of CD4 and CD8 cells across lung adenocarcinoma regions. Each CDR3 protein gets one entry after TCRdb re-called the PCR reads with MiXCR. The table shows some 19,000 distinct CDR3 sequences, with approximately 49% occurring only once. The specimen was CD8+ T cells from the center of a lung tumor. The origin of the receptors is a female donor with lung adenocarcinoma. The CD4 and CD8 labels of this study may be unreliable.

This clonotype was recorded at least ten times. The CDR3 loop reads CASRPGLAGTDTQYF. In nucleotides, the CDR3 is TGCGCCAGCAGGCCTGGACTAGCGGGCACAGATACGCAGTATTTT. This chain uses TRBV5-1 with TRBJ2-3, with TRBD2 identical over 10 bases. V lost 5 bases to trimming and J lost 1 base; unmatched junction nucleotides: 4. The CDR3 is 15 residues long. Germline CDR1 and CDR2: SGHRS and YFSETQ. The entire variable domain, with the rest obtained from reference TRBV5-1 and TRBJ2-3, is as follows: KAGVTQTPRYLIKTRGQQVTLSCSPISGHRSVSWYQQTPGQGLQFLFEYFSETQRNKGNFPGRFSGRQFSNSRSEMNVSTLELGDSALYLCASRPGLAGTDTQYFGPGTRLTVL.

This clonotype was counted many times. This chain uses TRBV4-1 with TRBJ2-1; 14 bases match TRBD2. This CDR3 spans 16 amino acids. Germline CDR1 is MGHRA and CDR2 is YSYEKL. The V and J ends lost 2 bases and 5 bases, in that order; junction bases with no gene match: 2. The DNA for the CDR3 is TGCGCCAGCAGCCAACGGGGACTAGCGGGAGACAATGAGCAGTTCTTC. Protein sequence: CASSQRGLAGDNEQFF.